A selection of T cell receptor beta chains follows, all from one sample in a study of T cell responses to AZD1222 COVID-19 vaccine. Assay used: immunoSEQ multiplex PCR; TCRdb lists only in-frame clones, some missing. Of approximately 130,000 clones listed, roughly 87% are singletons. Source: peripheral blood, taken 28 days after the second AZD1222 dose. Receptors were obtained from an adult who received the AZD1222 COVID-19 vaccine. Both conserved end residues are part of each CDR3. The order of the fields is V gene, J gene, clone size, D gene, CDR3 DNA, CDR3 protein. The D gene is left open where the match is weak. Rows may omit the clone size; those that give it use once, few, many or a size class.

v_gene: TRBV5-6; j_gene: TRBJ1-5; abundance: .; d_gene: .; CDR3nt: TGTGCCAGCAGCAGAACAGTAAGCAATCAGCCCCAGCATTTT; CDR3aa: CASSRTVSNQPQHF
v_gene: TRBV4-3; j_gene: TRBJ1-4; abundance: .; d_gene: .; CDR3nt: TGCGCCAGCAGCCAAGATAGGGGGAGGGCTAATGAAAAACTGTTTTTT; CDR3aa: CASSQDRGRANEKLFF
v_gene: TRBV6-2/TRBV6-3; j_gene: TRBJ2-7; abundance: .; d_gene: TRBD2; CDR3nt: TGTGCCAGCAGTGCGAAGTGGGGGGGCTACGAGCAGTACTTC; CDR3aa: CASSAKWGGYEQYF
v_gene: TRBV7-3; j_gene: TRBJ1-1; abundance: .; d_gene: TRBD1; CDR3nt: TGTGCCAGCAGCTTCACAGGGGTTTCGGACACTGAAGCTTTCTTT; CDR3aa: CASSFTGVSDTEAFF
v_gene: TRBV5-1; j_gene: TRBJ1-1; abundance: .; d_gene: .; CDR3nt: TGCGCCAGCAGCTTGGAGGCAGCTACCGACACTGAAGCTTTCTTT; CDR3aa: CASSLEAATDTEAFF
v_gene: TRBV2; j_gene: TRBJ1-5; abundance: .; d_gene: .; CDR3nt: TGTGCCAGCAGTGAACAGGGACAGCCCCAGCATTTT; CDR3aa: CASSEQGQPQHF
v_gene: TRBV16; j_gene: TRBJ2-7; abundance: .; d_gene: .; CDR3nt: TGTGCCAGCAGCCAATCGACCGAATCCTACGAGCAGTACTTC; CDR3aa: CASSQSTESYEQYF
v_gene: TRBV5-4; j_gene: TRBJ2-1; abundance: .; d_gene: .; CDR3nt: TGTGCCAGCAGCTTTGACTCCGGATTACGTAATGAGCAGTTCTTC; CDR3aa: CASSFDSGLRNEQFF
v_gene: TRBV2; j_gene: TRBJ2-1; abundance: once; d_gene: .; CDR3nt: TGTGCCAGCAGTCCCGGGGTAGCGGCCTACAATGAGCAGTTCTTC; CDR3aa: CASSPGVAAYNEQFF
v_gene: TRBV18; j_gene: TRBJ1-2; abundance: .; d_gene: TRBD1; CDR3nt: TGTGCCAGCTCACCGGGACAGGAGGGTTATGGCTACACCTTC; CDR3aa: CASSPGQEGYGYTF
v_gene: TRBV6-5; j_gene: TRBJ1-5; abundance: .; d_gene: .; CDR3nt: TGTGCCAGCAGTTACGCCCATAGTCAGCCCCAGCATTTT; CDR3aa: CASSYAHSQPQHF
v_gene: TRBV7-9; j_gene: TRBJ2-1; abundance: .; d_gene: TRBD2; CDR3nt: TGTGCCAGCAGGGCGGGACTAGCGGGTGTGTATGAGCAGTTCTTC; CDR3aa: CASRAGLAGVYEQFF